The rows below give T cell receptor beta chains drawn from one sample of a study of blood T cell repertoires in COVID-19. TCRdb's table, derived via immunoSEQ multiplex PCR, lists solely in-frame clones and lacks some. The table records about 170,000 clones, 70% to 90% of them present only once. The sample comprised peripheral blood. Receptors originate from a woman over 75 with COVID-19, enrolled during active disease. Each CDR3 is given with its conserved first and last residue. D genes are given only for firm matches. Expanded clones are given a class, and other clones once, few, many or no size at all.

CDR3 DNA: TGTGCCAGCTCACTCGGACAGCTGAGCTCTGGAAACACCATATATTTT; CDR3 protein: CASSLGQLSSGNTIYF; clone size: once; J gene: TRBJ1-3; D gene: NA; V gene: TRBV18
CDR3 DNA: TGTGCCAGCAGTGAACTAGCGGGGGGAGGTCCCGGGGAGCTGTTTTTT; CDR3 protein: CASSELAGGGPGELFF; clone size: once; J gene: TRBJ2-2; D gene: TRBD2; V gene: TRBV2
CDR3 DNA: TGTGCCAGCAGCTTAAGGGGAGGGACTGGAAACACCATATATTTT; CDR3 protein: CASSLRGGTGNTIYF; clone size: few; J gene: TRBJ1-3; D gene: NA; V gene: TRBV13
CDR3 DNA: TGTGCCAGCAGCTGGGGACTATCAGATACGCAGTATTTT; CDR3 protein: CASSWGLSDTQYF; clone size: NA; J gene: TRBJ2-3; D gene: TRBD2; V gene: TRBV7-3
CDR3 DNA: TGTGCCAGCAGCCAGGGGGGAGACTACTACGAGCAGTACTTC; CDR3 protein: CASSQGGDYYEQYF; clone size: NA; J gene: TRBJ2-7; D gene: NA; V gene: TRBV3-1/TRBV3-2
CDR3 DNA: TGTGCCAGCAGCTTCTTTCTAGGAGAAGGGGGAGATACGCAGTATTTT; CDR3 protein: CASSFFLGEGGDTQYF; clone size: NA; J gene: TRBJ2-3; D gene: NA; V gene: TRBV11-3
CDR3 DNA: TGCGCCAGCAGCTTCCAAACCGGGACAGGGCAAATTTCCACCTTC; CDR3 protein: CASSFQTGTGQISTF; clone size: NA; J gene: TRBJ1-2; D gene: TRBD1; V gene: TRBV5-1
CDR3 DNA: TGTGCCAGCAGCTCCAGTTCGGGATCAAACTACAATGAGCAGTTCTTC; CDR3 protein: CASSSSSGSNYNEQFF; clone size: NA; J gene: TRBJ2-1; D gene: NA; V gene: TRBV11-2
CDR3 DNA: TGTGCCAGCAGCCGCGGCCCGGAGAAGTACTTC; CDR3 protein: CASSRGPEKYF; clone size: few; J gene: TRBJ2-5; D gene: NA; V gene: TRBV7-4
CDR3 DNA: TGTGCCATCAGTACATTGGAGAGTAGGAATGAGCAGTTCTTC; CDR3 protein: CAISTLESRNEQFF; clone size: NA; J gene: TRBJ2-1; D gene: NA; V gene: TRBV10-3
CDR3 DNA: TGCGCCAGCAGTGAGAGGAGGGTAAACACTGAAGCTTTCTTT; CDR3 protein: CASSERRVNTEAFF; clone size: NA; J gene: TRBJ1-1; D gene: NA; V gene: TRBV10-1
CDR3 DNA: TGTGCCAGCAGTTACGCCCCGGGGAGTCAGCCCCAGCATTTT; CDR3 protein: CASSYAPGSQPQHF; clone size: NA; J gene: TRBJ1-5; D gene: NA; V gene: TRBV2
CDR3 DNA: TGTGCCAGCATTAGGACTCGTAACACCGGGGAGCTGTTTTTT; CDR3 protein: CASIRTRNTGELFF; clone size: NA; J gene: TRBJ2-2; D gene: NA; V gene: TRBV2
CDR3 DNA: TGTGCCAGCAGTTTATCACTTACCGGGGAGCTGTTTTTT; CDR3 protein: CASSLSLTGELFF; clone size: NA; J gene: TRBJ2-2; D gene: NA; V gene: TRBV27
CDR3 DNA: TGTGCCAGCAGCGCAGGGATTCAGCCCCAGCATTTT; CDR3 protein: CASSAGIQPQHF; clone size: NA; J gene: TRBJ1-5; D gene: NA; V gene: TRBV12-3/TRBV12-4
CDR3 DNA: TGCGCCAGCAGCTTGGGACTACGAGGCACAGATACGCAGTATTTT; CDR3 protein: CASSLGLRGTDTQYF; clone size: NA; J gene: TRBJ2-3; D gene: NA; V gene: TRBV5-1
CDR3 DNA: TGTGCCAGCTCACCACAATGGGGGCGCAACACCGGGGAGCTGTTTTTT; CDR3 protein: CASSPQWGRNTGELFF; clone size: once; J gene: TRBJ2-2; D gene: NA; V gene: TRBV18
CDR3 DNA: TGTGCCAGCAGTTCAGAATTAGCCTATGGCTACACCTTC; CDR3 protein: CASSSELAYGYTF; clone size: NA; J gene: TRBJ1-2; D gene: NA; V gene: TRBV12-3/TRBV12-4
CDR3 DNA: TGTGCCAGCAGCCAAGCCCCGGGTGAGGACACTGAAGCTTTCTTT; CDR3 protein: CASSQAPGEDTEAFF; clone size: NA; J gene: TRBJ1-1; D gene: NA; V gene: TRBV4-2
CDR3 DNA: TGTGCCAGCAAGTTACAGGGGGCAGGCTATGGCTACACCTTC; CDR3 protein: CASKLQGAGYGYTF; clone size: NA; J gene: TRBJ1-2; D gene: TRBD1; V gene: TRBV3-1/TRBV3-2
CDR3 DNA: TGTGCCAGCAGCTTGGGGCGGGGCCTCACAGGCGGGGATACGCAGTATTTT; CDR3 protein: CASSLGRGLTGGDTQYF; clone size: NA; J gene: TRBJ2-3; D gene: NA; V gene: TRBV7-3
CDR3 DNA: TGTGCCAGCAGTTTATCGTCGGGGGGGGTTTCCTACGAGCAGTACTTC; CDR3 protein: CASSLSSGGVSYEQYF; clone size: NA; J gene: TRBJ2-7; D gene: TRBD2; V gene: TRBV27
CDR3 DNA: TGTGCCACCTTCAGCGCCGCAGGGAATCAGCCCCAGCATTTT; CDR3 protein: CATFSAAGNQPQHF; clone size: NA; J gene: TRBJ1-5; D gene: NA; V gene: TRBV6-5
CDR3 DNA: TGCAGCGGAAACAGGATGAACACTGAAGCTTTCTTT; CDR3 protein: CSGNRMNTEAFF; clone size: NA; J gene: TRBJ1-1; D gene: NA; V gene: TRBV29-1
CDR3 DNA: TGTGCCAGCAGTGAACCTGGGACAGGGGCGAACGGGGAGCTGTTTTTT; CDR3 protein: CASSEPGTGANGELFF; clone size: NA; J gene: TRBJ2-2; D gene: TRBD1; V gene: TRBV6-1
CDR3 DNA: TGTGCCAGCAGCTTAAGAGTCACCGGGGAGCTGTTTTTT; CDR3 protein: CASSLRVTGELFF; clone size: NA; J gene: TRBJ2-2; D gene: NA; V gene: TRBV7-3
CDR3 DNA: TGCAGCGTACAGGGGGCTAACTATGGCTACACCTTC; CDR3 protein: CSVQGANYGYTF; clone size: NA; J gene: TRBJ1-2; D gene: TRBD1; V gene: TRBV29-1
CDR3 DNA: TGCGCCAGCACTCCCCTCCGGAGAACCTACAATGAGCAGTTCTTC; CDR3 protein: CASTPLRRTYNEQFF; clone size: NA; J gene: TRBJ2-1; D gene: NA; V gene: TRBV5-1
CDR3 DNA: TGTGCCAGCAGCTTTAGGGGTGGGTTGAACACTGAAGCTTTCTTT; CDR3 protein: CASSFRGGLNTEAFF; clone size: once; J gene: TRBJ1-1; D gene: NA; V gene: TRBV5-4
CDR3 DNA: TGTGCCAGCAGCGCCTTGGGGGCCTCGGGGTGGGATACGCAGTATTTT; CDR3 protein: CASSALGASGWDTQYF; clone size: NA; J gene: TRBJ2-3; D gene: NA; V gene: TRBV9
CDR3 DNA: TGCGCCAGCAGCCAACAGGGTTTGGACACCGGGGAGCTGTTTTTT; CDR3 protein: CASSQQGLDTGELFF; clone size: NA; J gene: TRBJ2-2; D gene: NA; V gene: TRBV5-1
CDR3 DNA: TGTGCCAGCAGTTGGCACAGGGACTATGGCTACACCTTC; CDR3 protein: CASSWHRDYGYTF; clone size: NA; J gene: TRBJ1-2; D gene: NA; V gene: TRBV12-3/TRBV12-4
CDR3 DNA: TGTGCCAGCAGCTTAGGGGGGGGGACCCTCCAGTACTTC; CDR3 protein: CASSLGGGTLQYF; clone size: NA; J gene: TRBJ2-5; D gene: TRBD2; V gene: TRBV7-8
CDR3 DNA: TGTGCCAGCAGTCAAAATGGGGGGAGGAAGACCCAGTACTTC; CDR3 protein: CASSQNGGRKTQYF; clone size: NA; J gene: TRBJ2-5; D gene: NA; V gene: TRBV5-4
CDR3 DNA: TGTGCCACCAGTGATACGTACGACAGGTACCAAGAGACCCAGTACTTC; CDR3 protein: CATSDTYDRYQETQYF; clone size: NA; J gene: TRBJ2-5; D gene: NA; V gene: TRBV24-1
CDR3 DNA: TGTGCCAGCAGCACGTCAGGGGCTATGAACACTGAAGCTTTCTTT; CDR3 protein: CASSTSGAMNTEAFF; clone size: few; J gene: TRBJ1-1; D gene: NA; V gene: TRBV21-1
CDR3 DNA: TGTGCCAGCAGCTCCTCGCCGCCGTTAGCGGGGGGGACCCAGTACTTC; CDR3 protein: CASSSSPPLAGGTQYF; clone size: NA; J gene: TRBJ2-5; D gene: TRBD2; V gene: TRBV7-8
CDR3 DNA: TGCAGCGCCGTAGGTACAGGGGGGTACCAAGAGACCCAGTACTTC; CDR3 protein: CSAVGTGGYQETQYF; clone size: once; J gene: TRBJ2-5; D gene: TRBD1; V gene: TRBV29-1
CDR3 DNA: TGTGCCAGCAGCTTAGCGGGAGGGCGGCCCGGGACCCAGTACTTC; CDR3 protein: CASSLAGGRPGTQYF; clone size: few; J gene: TRBJ2-5; D gene: TRBD2; V gene: TRBV7-9
CDR3 DNA: TGTGCCATCAGTGAGTCTAGAGGGTCCGCAACTAATGAAAAACTGTTTTTT; CDR3 protein: CAISESRGSATNEKLFF; clone size: NA; J gene: TRBJ1-4; D gene: NA; V gene: TRBV10-3
CDR3 DNA: TGTGCCAGCAGCCGGGACAGGGTTAATGAAAAACTGTTTTTT; CDR3 protein: CASSRDRVNEKLFF; clone size: NA; J gene: TRBJ1-4; D gene: TRBD1; V gene: TRBV6-5
CDR3 DNA: TGTGCCAGCCGAAGGACTGCTACCTCCTACGAGCAGTACTTC; CDR3 protein: CASRRTATSYEQYF; clone size: NA; J gene: TRBJ2-7; D gene: NA; V gene: TRBV6-4
CDR3 DNA: TGTGCCACCAGCAGAGGGGGACAGGGCTCCTACGAGCAGTACTTC; CDR3 protein: CATSRGGQGSYEQYF; clone size: NA; J gene: TRBJ2-7; D gene: TRBD1; V gene: TRBV15
CDR3 DNA: TGTGCCAGTAGGGCGAGGACTAGCTATACAGATACGCAGTATTTT; CDR3 protein: CASRARTSYTDTQYF; clone size: NA; J gene: TRBJ2-3; D gene: TRBD2; V gene: TRBV19